The text below deals with one T cell receptor (beta chain). The method was immunoSEQ multiplex PCR; TCRdb's version includes in-frame clones alone and lacks a portion of them. The data contain 100,000 or so clones, approximately 82% of them singletons. The data are from a study of blood T cell repertoires in COVID-19. Study information: Collection of acute and convalescent COVID-19 samples took place in the United States, Italy and Spain. In each case, the material was cDNA or gDNA derived from T cells, B-cell-depleted T cells, or PBMCs.

Looked up from germline, CDR1 is SGHRS and CDR2 is YFSETQ. CDR3 length: 16 residues. The ends lost 4 bases at V and 9 bases at J; junction bases unmatched: 13. This TCR was recovered from a woman older than 75 with acute or convalescent COVID-19. Material for sequencing was peripheral blood. The chain combines TRBV5-1 with TRBJ2-1; 10 nucleotides align to TRBD2. The DNA of the CDR3 is TGCGCCAGCAGCGGGGGAAGAGCGGGAGGGGATTCTGAGCAGTTCTTC. Amino acid sequence: CASSGGRAGGDSEQFF.